This T cell receptor (beta chain) was documented in a study of beta chain features in type 1 diabetes. Study results and caveats: Patients with type 1 diabetes carried fewer insertions and had more deletions at their VDJ junctions. A moderate, significant TCRB CDR3 shortening appeared in type 1 diabetes across four CD4+ subsets.

cDNA synthesis used the whole RNA isolate, giving expressed TCRB sequences. Sequenced naive, central memory and regulatory T cell samples produced an average of around 4 million reads. TCRdb's table, derived via immunoSEQ multiplex PCR, lists solely in-frame clones and lacks some. The sample comprises 200,000 to 250,000 clones, more than 9% of which are singletons, and 0.034% rests with the top ten. CDR1 is MRHNA and CDR2 is SNTAGT in the germline V gene. V dropped 0 bases and J dropped 6 bases, with 12 bases sitting between them. CDR3 length: 14 residues. About this clone: What it binds is unknown.

Every single donor gave one heparinised blood draw, and these averaged about 116 mL. Sequencing input: naive CD4+ T cells from blood. The source of this sequence is a woman in her late teens or twenties in good health. The chain employs TRBV6-4 and TRBJ2-7; weak D call: TRBD1 (5 bases). CDR3 sequence (DNA): TGTGCCAGCAGTGACTCCGGCAGGGTGGGCGAGCAGTACTTC. Amino acid sequence: CASSDSGRVGEQYF.